This T cell receptor beta chain is from a study of T cell responses to AZD1222 COVID-19 vaccine. V dropped 2 bases and J dropped 2 bases, with 6 bases sitting between them. The CDR3 is made up of 13 amino acids. Germline-derived CDR1 and CDR2 are LNHDA and SQIVND (reference sequence). Overall study findings and caveats: Nearly half of spike-specific TCRs reportedly target variant regions that are unmutated in the B.1.351 and B.1.1.7 variants. No day 14 peak samples; only post-peak repertoires were characterized.

This clone came up a few times. Its antigen is as yet unknown. The same CDR3 arises from other DNA sequences in this sample as well. Generated by immunoSEQ multiplex PCR, the TCRdb table keeps only in-frame clones and is missing some. The table shows under 150,000 clones, with 70% to 90% occurring only once. This TCR was sampled from an adult in good health. This chain uses TRBV19 with TRBJ1-1; no clear D. The specimen was peripheral blood, collected on day 0 of AZD1222 vaccination. The CDR3 DNA is TGTGCCAGTAGTATACAACTTAACACTGAAGCTTTCTTT. Translated, it gives CASSIQLNTEAFF.